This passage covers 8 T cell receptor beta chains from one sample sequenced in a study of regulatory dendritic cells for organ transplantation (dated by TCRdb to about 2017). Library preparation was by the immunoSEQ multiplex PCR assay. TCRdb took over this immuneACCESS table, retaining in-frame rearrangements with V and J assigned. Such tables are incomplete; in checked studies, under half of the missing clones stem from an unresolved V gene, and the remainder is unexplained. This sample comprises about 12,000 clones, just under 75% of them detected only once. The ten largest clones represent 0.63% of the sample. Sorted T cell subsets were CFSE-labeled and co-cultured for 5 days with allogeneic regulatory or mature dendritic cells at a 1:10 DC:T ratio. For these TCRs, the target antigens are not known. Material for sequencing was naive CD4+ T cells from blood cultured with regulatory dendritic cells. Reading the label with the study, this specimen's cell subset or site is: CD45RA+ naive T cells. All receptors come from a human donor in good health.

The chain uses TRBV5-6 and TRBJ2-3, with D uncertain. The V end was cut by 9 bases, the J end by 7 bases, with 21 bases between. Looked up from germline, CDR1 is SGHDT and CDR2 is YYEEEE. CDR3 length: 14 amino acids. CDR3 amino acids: CATSQVQTTYTQYF. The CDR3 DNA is TGTGCCACCTCGCAGGTCCAGACCACCTATACGCAGTATTTT.

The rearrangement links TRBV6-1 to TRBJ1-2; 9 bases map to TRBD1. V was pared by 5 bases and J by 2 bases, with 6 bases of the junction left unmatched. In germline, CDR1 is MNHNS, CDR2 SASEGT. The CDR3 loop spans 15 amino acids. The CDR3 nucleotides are TGTGCCAGCAGTAGGCCGGGACAGGGCAACTATGGCTACACCTTC. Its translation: CASSRPGQGNYGYTF.

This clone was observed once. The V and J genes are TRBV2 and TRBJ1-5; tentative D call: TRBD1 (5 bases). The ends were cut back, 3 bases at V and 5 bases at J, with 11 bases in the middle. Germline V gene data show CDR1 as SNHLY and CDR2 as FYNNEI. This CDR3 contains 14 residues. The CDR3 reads CASSDFRVDQPQHF. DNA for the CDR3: TGTGCCAGCAGTGACTTCAGGGTCGATCAGCCCCAGCATTTT.

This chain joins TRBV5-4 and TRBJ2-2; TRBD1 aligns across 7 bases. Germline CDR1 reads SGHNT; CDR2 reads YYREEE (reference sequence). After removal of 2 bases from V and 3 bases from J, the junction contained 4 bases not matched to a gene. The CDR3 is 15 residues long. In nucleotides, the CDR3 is TGTGCCAGCAGCTTTGGGACAGCACACACCGGGGAGCTGTTTTTT. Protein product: CASSFGTAHTGELFF.

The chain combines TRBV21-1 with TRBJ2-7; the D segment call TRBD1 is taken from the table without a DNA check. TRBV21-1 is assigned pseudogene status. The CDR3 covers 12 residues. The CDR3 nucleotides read TGTGCCAGCCGGGACAGGGCGGGTGAGCAGTACTTC. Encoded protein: CASRDRAGEQYF.

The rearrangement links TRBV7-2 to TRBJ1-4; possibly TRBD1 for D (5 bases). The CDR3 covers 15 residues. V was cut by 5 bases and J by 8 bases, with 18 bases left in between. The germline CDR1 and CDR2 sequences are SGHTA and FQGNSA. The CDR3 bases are TGTGCCAGCAGCCTCACAGGTAGTTACAGCGAAAAACTGTTTTTT. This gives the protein CASSLTGSYSEKLFF.

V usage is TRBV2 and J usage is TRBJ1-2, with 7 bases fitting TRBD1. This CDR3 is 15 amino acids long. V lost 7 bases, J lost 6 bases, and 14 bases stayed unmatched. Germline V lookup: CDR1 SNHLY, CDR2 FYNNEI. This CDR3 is CASTADRVHGDGYTF. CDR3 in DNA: TGTGCCAGCACTGCAGACAGGGTCCATGGCGATGGCTACACCTTC.

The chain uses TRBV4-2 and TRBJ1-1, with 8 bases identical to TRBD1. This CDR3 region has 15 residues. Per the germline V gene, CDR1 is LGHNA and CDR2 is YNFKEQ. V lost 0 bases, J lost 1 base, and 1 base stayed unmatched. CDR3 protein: CASSQDDRGNTEAFF. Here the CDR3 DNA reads TGTGCCAGCAGCCAAGATGACAGGGGGAACACTGAAGCTTTCTTT.